Listed here are 12 T cell receptor beta chains from one sample, sequenced in a study of CD8+ T cells in alopecia areata. RNA was extracted and reverse transcribed into cDNA as the sequencing template. The assay was immunoSEQ multiplex PCR, and TCRdb's table has in-frame clones only and misses some. The sample yields more than 200,000 clones, under 80% seen once. Sequencing was performed on CD4+ T cells sorted from blood, taken at week 0. The receptor source for this set is a human donor with alopecia areata.

This clone was counted once. V gene TRBV19 combines with J gene TRBJ2-3, with a tentative D call TRBD2 (6 bases). Trimming stripped 7 bases from V and 2 bases from J, with 16 bases between. CDR3 length: 15 residues. From germline, CDR1 is LNHDA and CDR2 SQIVND (reference sequence). The CDR3, as DNA: TGTGCCAGTAACCGGCGGGATAGCAACACAGATACGCAGTATTTT. It codes for CASNRRDSNTDTQYF.

CDR3 residues: CSVYGTARGEQYF. The CDR3 DNA is TGCAGCGTTTATGGGACAGCGAGAGGGGAGCAGTACTTC. The V gene is TRBV29-1, the J gene TRBJ2-7; 7 nucleotides match TRBD1. Germline CDR1 SQVTM, CDR2 ANQGSEA. The CDR3 has 13 amino acids. V shed 5 bases, J shed 7 bases, and the junction held 11 bases outside the gene matches.

On this clone: Different DNA sequences within this sample yield the same CDR3. The gene calls are TRBV30 and TRBJ1-5; 7 nucleotides agree with TRBD1. Germline V gene data show CDR1 as GTSNPN and CDR2 as SVGIG (reference sequence). The CDR3 totals 12 residues. V gave up 0 bases and J gave up 7 bases; unmatched junction bases: 0. CDR3 sequence (DNA): TGTGCCTGGAGTGTACAGGGGCAGCCCCAGCATTTT. This sequence encodes CAWSVQGQPQHF.

The gene calls are TRBV5-1 and TRBJ2-1; 9 bases fit TRBD1. Germline CDR1 and CDR2: SGHRS and YFSETQ. This CDR3 has 15 residues. V was clipped by 0 bases and J by 4 bases; unmatched bases: 2. The CDR3 region has the DNA TGCGCCAGCAGCTTGGTGACAGGGGGGTACAATGAGCAGTTCTTC. Its translation: CASSLVTGGYNEQFF.

In this sample, this clone turned up a few times. The J gene is TRBJ2-7, the V gene TRBV15; D is unresolved. Germline V CDR1 and CDR2: LNHNV, YYDKDF (reference sequence). The V gene lost 5 bases and the J gene lost 3 bases, with 8 bases spanning the gap. CDR3 size: 12 residues. DNA of the CDR3: TGTGCCACCAGCGCAAAGAGCTACGAGCAGTACTTC. Amino acid sequence: CATSAKSYEQYF.

The chain couples TRBV30 to TRBJ1-5; D might be TRBD1 (5 bases). CDR3 length: 16 amino acids. With 1 base removed from V and 5 bases from J, the gap between germline ends came to 18 bases. Per the germline V gene, CDR1 is GTSNPN and CDR2 is SVGIG (reference sequence). The CDR3 sequence is CAWSGNTPGRYQPQHF. The CDR3 DNA reads TGTGCCTGGAGTGGAAACACACCGGGGCGATATCAGCCCCAGCATTTT.

The CDR3, as DNA: TGCAGCGTTGAAAGAGCGACGGGCTACACCTTC. It specifies CSVERATGYTF. This rearrangement joins TRBV29-1 to TRBJ1-2, with D hard to call. V gave up 2 bases and J gave up 8 bases, with 9 bases separating them. The length of the CDR3 is 11 residues. Per the germline V gene, CDR1 is SQVTM and CDR2 is ANQGSEA.

The CDR3: CASSLTPPETQYF. For the CDR3, the DNA is TGCGCCAGCAGCTTGACTCCACCAGAGACCCAGTACTTC. This sequence joins TRBV5-1 and TRBJ2-5; D is ambiguous. The length of the CDR3 is 13 residues. V was trimmed by 1 base and J by 4 bases, leaving 8 bases between them. Germline V lookup: CDR1 SGHRS, CDR2 YFSETQ.

The genes are TRBV19 and TRBJ1-1; TRBD1 agrees at 7 bases. The CDR3 extends over 12 amino acids. The germline V gene has CDR1 LNHDA and CDR2 SQIVND (reference sequence). V was clipped by 5 bases and J by 9 bases; unmatched bases: 6. The CDR3 reads CASSFPTGKAFF. The CDR3 region has the DNA TGTGCCAGTAGTTTCCCGACAGGGAAAGCTTTCTTT.

The chain recombines TRBV7-9 with TRBJ1-5; D is unclear. V lost 2 bases and J lost 7, with 9 bases in between. The germline V gene has CDR1 SEHNR and CDR2 FQNEAQ (reference sequence). The CDR3 is 13 residues long. The CDR3 reads CASSLSEKQPQHF. The CDR3 bases are TGTGCCAGCAGCTTATCCGAGAAACAGCCCCAGCATTTT.

The chain recombines TRBV5-1 with TRBJ2-7; 7 bases map to TRBD2. V shed 5 bases and J 2 bases; nucleotides not matched to a gene: 4. Germline V gene data show CDR1 as SGHRS and CDR2 as YFSETQ. CDR3 length: 13 amino acids. CDR3 sequence: CASSATSTYEQYF. In nucleotides, the CDR3 is TGCGCCAGCAGTGCGACTAGCACCTACGAGCAGTACTTC.

This clone was seen only a few times. The V and J genes are TRBV9 and TRBJ1-6; weak D call: TRBD1 (6 bases). The germline gives CDR1 SGDLS, CDR2 YYNGEE. The CDR3 has 14 amino acids. Trimming removed 7 bases from V and 5 bases from J, with 13 bases in between. The CDR3 DNA sequence: TGTGCCAGCTCCCCAACAGGGAATAATTCACCCCTCCACTTT. As protein: CASSPTGNNSPLHF.